The 18 T cell receptor beta chains below all came from one sample that was sequenced in a study of monozygotic twins with cystic fibrosis. Profiling relied on immunoSEQ multiplex PCR, and the TCRdb table lists in-frame clones only, not all of them. This table holds tens of thousands of clones, roughly 84% found once. The sample consisted of blood. Receptors were obtained from a girl aged 2 to 10 with cystic fibrosis.

The chain links TRBV19 to TRBJ1-6, with D unclear. The CDR3 runs to 13 residues. Per germline, CDR1 LNHDA and CDR2 SQIVND (reference sequence). V lost 9 bases, J lost 6 bases, and 12 bases lay in between. This CDR3 is CASDAGSNSPLHF. The CDR3 bases are TGTGCCAGCGACGCGGGAAGTAATTCACCCCTCCACTTT. Full variable domain (rest looked up from reference TRBV19 and TRBJ1-6): DGGITQSPKYLFRKEGQNVTLSCEQNLNHDAMYWYRQDPGQGLRLIYYSQIVNDFQKGDIAEGYSVSREKKESFPLTVTSAQKNPTAFYLCASDAGSNSPLHFGNGTRLTVT.

CDR3 sequence reads: CASSLASGGWETQYF. The CDR3 bases are TGTGCCAGCAGCTTAGCTTCAGGGGGCTGGGAGACCCAGTACTTC. V and J are TRBV7-2 and TRBJ2-5, with 8 bases that match TRBD1. Germline CDR1 and CDR2: SGHTA and FQGNSA. The V segment lost 0 bases and the J segment 5 bases; nucleotides outside the gene matches: 5. This CDR3 comprises 15 residues.

The count of this clone is one. The chain uses TRBV4-2 and TRBJ1-1; D is perhaps TRBD1 (6 bases). Per the germline V gene, CDR1 is LGHNA and CDR2 is YNFKEQ. The ends were cut back, 5 bases at V and 10 bases at J, with 17 bases in the middle. The CDR3 loop spans 13 amino acids. The chain's CDR3 is CASSSGWGRRAFF. The CDR3 nucleotides are TGTGCCAGCAGCTCGGGCTGGGGGCGCCGAGCTTTCTTT.

Only one count was recorded for this clone. This chain joins TRBV15 and TRBJ2-7; 7 bases line up with TRBD2. Per the germline V gene, CDR1 is LNHNV and CDR2 is YYDKDF (reference sequence). V lost 5 bases and J lost 2; bases outside the gene matches: 6. The CDR3 contains 14 residues. The CDR3 coding sequence is TGTGCCACCAGCTCATCTAGCGGCGCCTACGAGCAGTACTTC. Translation gives CATSSSSGAYEQYF.

J is TRBJ1-6 and V is TRBV5-1; possible D gene TRBD1, 5 bases. Germline loops: CDR1 SGHRS, CDR2 YFSETQ. The CDR3 has 16 amino acids. The ends were cut back, 6 bases at V and 7 bases at J, with 20 bases in the middle. CDR3 sequence reads: CASKDRDPGENSPLHF. The CDR3, as DNA: TGCGCCAGCAAAGACCGGGACCCTGGGGAGAATTCACCCCTCCACTTT.

This clone occurred once. This chain links TRBV30 with TRBJ1-5; D remains unclear. Trimming left V 0 bases short and J 6 bases short, with 15 bases between. Looked up from germline, CDR1 is GTSNPN and CDR2 is SVGIG (reference sequence). This CDR3 is built from 15 residues. The CDR3 here is CAWSVQRGVVQPQHF. DNA of the CDR3: TGTGCCTGGAGTGTACAACGGGGAGTGGTTCAGCCCCAGCATTTT.

In this sample, this clone turned up once. The chain uses TRBV5-1 and TRBJ2-5, with 10 nucleotides matching TRBD2. Germline lookup yields CDR1 SGHRS and CDR2 YFSETQ. The CDR3 is 15 amino acids. Trimming cost V 4 bases and J 1 base; bases outside gene matches: 4. The DNA for the CDR3 is TGCGCCAGCAGCCCCAAGCGGGGGGGCCAAGAGACCCAGTACTTC. Translating gives CASSPKRGGQETQYF.

This chain uses TRBV10-3 with TRBJ1-3; tentatively, D is TRBD1 (5 bases). Trimming removed 2 bases from V and 0 bases from J, with 17 bases in between. The CDR3 is made up of 18 amino acids. Looked up from germline, CDR1 is ENHRY and CDR2 is SYGVKD. The chain's CDR3 is CAISEAAGTVGSGNTIYF. The CDR3 region has the DNA TGTGCCATCAGTGAGGCCGCCGGGACCGTTGGCTCTGGAAACACCATATATTTT.

The rearrangement joins TRBV18 to TRBJ2-1; 7 bases are shared with TRBD2. V was pared by 2 bases and J by 7 bases, with 17 bases of the junction left unmatched. CDR1 KGHSH and CDR2 LQKENI come from the germline V gene. The length of the CDR3 is 18 residues. In nucleotides, the CDR3 is TGTGCCAGCTCACCAAATATTGTGCTAGCGGAGCTAGGGAATGAGCAGTTCTTC. It translates to CASSPNIVLAELGNEQFF.

This sequence joins TRBV5-4 and TRBJ1-2, with D possibly matching TRBD1 (6 bases). V shed 4 bases and J shed 6 bases, with 16 bases lying between them. Germline CDR1 and CDR2: SGHNT and YYREEE (reference sequence). The CDR3 consists of 14 residues. The CDR3, as DNA: TGTGCCAGCAGCCCGCTTACAGGGTTCGATGGCTACACCTTC. Protein product: CASSPLTGFDGYTF.

The V call is TRBV2, the J call TRBJ2-3, with D perhaps TRBD2 (6 bases). V gave up 10 bases and J gave up 6 bases, with 11 bases separating them. Looked up from germline, CDR1 is SNHLY and CDR2 is FYNNEI. This CDR3 comprises 11 residues. In nucleotides, the CDR3 is TGTGCCACCCGACTAGTTGATACGCAGTATTTT. It yields the protein CATRLVDTQYF.

This rearrangement joins TRBV19 to TRBJ1-6, with D possibly TRBD1 on 6 matching bases. CDR3 size: 14 residues. V was clipped by 6 bases and J by 4 bases, with 10 bases between them. Germline V gene data show CDR1 as LNHDA and CDR2 as SQIVND (reference sequence). CDR3 in DNA: TGTGCCAGTAGGCGCGACAGGTATAATTCACCCCTCCACTTT. It is translated as CASRRDRYNSPLHF.

This clone was found a few times. The chain links TRBV7-2 to TRBJ1-2, with a weak D call TRBD1 (5 bases). The germline V gene has CDR1 SGHTA and CDR2 FQGNSA. CDR3 length equals 14 residues. Trimming shortened V by 0 bases and J by 7 bases, and 12 bases separated the two germline ends. The CDR3 reads CASSLAWGDGGYTF. The CDR3 bases are TGTGCCAGCAGCTTAGCTTGGGGGGACGGTGGCTACACCTTC.

This clone has only one observation. The chain carries TRBV6-1 and TRBJ2-4; D possibly corresponds to TRBD1 (6 bases). There are 16 residues in the CDR3. The germline V and J ends were trimmed by 2 bases and 6 bases, with 17 bases remaining between them. Germline-derived CDR1 and CDR2 are MNHNS and SASEGT. The CDR3 region has the DNA TGTGCCAGCAGTGAAACTCCCAGGGGTTGGGGAAACATTCAGTACTTC. Its protein is CASSETPRGWGNIQYF.

This sequence joins TRBV19 and TRBJ1-3; the D gene is possibly TRBD1 (5 bases). Germline CDR1 is LNHDA and CDR2 is SQIVND (reference sequence). Trimming pared 4 bases from V and 0 bases from J, leaving 16 bases between. The CDR3 contains 17 residues. The CDR3 DNA is TGTGCCAGTAGTACCGTTAGAAAGGACAACTCTGGAAACACCATATATTTT. Amino acid sequence: CASSTVRKDNSGNTIYF.

The rearrangement joins TRBV10-3 to TRBJ2-3, with D unclear. There are 11 residues in the CDR3. V lost 8 bases and J lost 6, with 9 bases in between. Germline V lookup: CDR1 ENHRY, CDR2 SYGVKD. Here the CDR3 reads CAIGNTDTQYF. Written as DNA, the CDR3 is TGTGCCATCGGCAATACGGATACGCAGTATTTT.

This chain links TRBV6-6 with TRBJ1-4, with D possibly TRBD1 on 5 matching bases. The germline V gene has CDR1 MNHNY and CDR2 SVGAGI (reference sequence). V lost 2 bases and J lost 8, with 18 bases in between. This CDR3 has 16 amino acids. CDR3 DNA sequence: TGTGCCAGCAGTTACGTGGTAGGGGCCTTGGGAGAAAAACTGTTTTTT. Its protein product is CASSYVVGALGEKLFF.

The V and J genes are TRBV29-1 and TRBJ2-5; 8 nucleotides agree with TRBD2. The CDR3 consists of 13 residues. J gave up 5 bases and V 5 bases, and 7 bases lay outside the gene matches. Germline CDR1 reads SQVTM; CDR2 reads ANQGSEA. The CDR3 coding sequence is TGCAGCGTTCCTCCGGGGGGGCAGGAGACCCAGTACTTC. It codes for CSVPPGGQETQYF.